The entry below gives a single TCR beta chain sequence along with its context. Only in-frame clones appear in the TCRdb table, and some are missing; sequencing was by immunoSEQ multiplex PCR. The repertoire consists of fewer than 200,000 clones, with about 93% occurring once and the leading ten covering approximately 4%. The source of the sample is a study of control samples from healthy donors and cancer patients. Germline V gene data show CDR1 as KGHSH and CDR2 as LQKENI. The CDR3 contains 17 residues. Germline trimming cut 3 bases from V and 1 base from J; bases unmatched to any gene: 4. The chain employs TRBV18 and TRBJ2-1; TRBD2 matches 12 bases. This TCR was recovered from a woman aged 55-75 years in good health. Sequencing used blood. Here the CDR3 reads CASSPPSGGVSYNEQFF. Written as DNA, the CDR3 is TGTGCCAGCTCACCCCCTAGCGGGGGGGTTTCCTACAATGAGCAGTTCTTC.